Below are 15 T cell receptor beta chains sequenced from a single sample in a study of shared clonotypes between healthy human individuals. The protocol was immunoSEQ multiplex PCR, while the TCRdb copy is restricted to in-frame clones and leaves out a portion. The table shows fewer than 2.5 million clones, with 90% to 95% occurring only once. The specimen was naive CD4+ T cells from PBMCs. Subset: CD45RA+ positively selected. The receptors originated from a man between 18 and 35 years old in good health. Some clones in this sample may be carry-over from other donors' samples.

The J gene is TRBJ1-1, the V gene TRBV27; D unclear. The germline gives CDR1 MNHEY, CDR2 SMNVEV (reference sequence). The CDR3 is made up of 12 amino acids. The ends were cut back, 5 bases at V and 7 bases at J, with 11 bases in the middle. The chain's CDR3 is CASSPLPGEAFF. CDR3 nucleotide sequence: TGTGCCAGCAGTCCCCTGCCGGGTGAAGCTTTCTTT.

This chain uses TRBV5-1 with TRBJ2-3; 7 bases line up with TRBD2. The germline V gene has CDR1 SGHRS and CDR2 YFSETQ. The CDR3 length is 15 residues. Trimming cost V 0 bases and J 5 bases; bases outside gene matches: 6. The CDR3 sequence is CASSLVAGAEDTQYF. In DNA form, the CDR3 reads TGCGCCAGCAGCTTGGTCGCGGGAGCCGAAGATACGCAGTATTTT.

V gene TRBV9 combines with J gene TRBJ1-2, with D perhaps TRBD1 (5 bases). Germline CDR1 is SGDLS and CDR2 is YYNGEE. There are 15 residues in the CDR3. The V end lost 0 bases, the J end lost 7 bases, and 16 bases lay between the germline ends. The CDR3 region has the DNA TGTGCCAGCAGCGTAGAAGGGGTCCTCAGTGGTGGCTACACCTTC. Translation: CASSVEGVLSGGYTF.

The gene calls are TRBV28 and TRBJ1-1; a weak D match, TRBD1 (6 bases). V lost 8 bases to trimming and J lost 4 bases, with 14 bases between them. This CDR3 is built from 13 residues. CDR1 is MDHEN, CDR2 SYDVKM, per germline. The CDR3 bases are TGTGCCAGCCGGGGGCAGACGTTCACTGAAGCTTTCTTT. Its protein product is CASRGQTFTEAFF.

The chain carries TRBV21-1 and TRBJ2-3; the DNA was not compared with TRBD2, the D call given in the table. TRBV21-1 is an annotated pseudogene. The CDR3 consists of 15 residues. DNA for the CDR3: TGTGCCAGCAGCACCGCGGGCGGGGCCACAGATACGCAGTATTTT. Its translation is CASSTAGGATDTQYF.

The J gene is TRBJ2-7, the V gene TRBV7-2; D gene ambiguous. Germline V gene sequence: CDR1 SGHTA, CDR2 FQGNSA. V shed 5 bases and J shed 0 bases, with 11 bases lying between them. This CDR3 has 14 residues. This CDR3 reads CASSPRVASYEQYF. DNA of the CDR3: TGTGCCAGCAGCCCCCGGGTAGCCTCCTACGAGCAGTACTTC.

CDR3 DNA sequence: TGTGCTAGTGGTTACGGGGGGGTGGCAGCTTTCTTT. Encoded protein: CASGYGGVAAFF. The chain joins TRBV12-5 to TRBJ1-1, with D perhaps matching TRBD1 (5 bases). The CDR3 loop spans 12 amino acids. In germline, CDR1 is LGHNT, CDR2 FRNRAP. Trimming left V 4 bases short and J 10 bases short, with 13 bases between.

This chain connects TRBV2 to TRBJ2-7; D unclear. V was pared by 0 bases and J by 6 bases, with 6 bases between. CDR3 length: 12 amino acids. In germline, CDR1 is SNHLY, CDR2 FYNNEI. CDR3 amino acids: CASSEALLEQYF. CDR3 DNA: TGTGCCAGCAGTGAAGCGCTTCTCGAGCAGTACTTC.

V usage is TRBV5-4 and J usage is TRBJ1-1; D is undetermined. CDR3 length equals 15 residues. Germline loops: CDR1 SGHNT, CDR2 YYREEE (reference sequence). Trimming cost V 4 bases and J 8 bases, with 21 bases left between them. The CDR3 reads CASSPGGPVANEAFF. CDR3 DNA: TGTGCCAGCAGCCCAGGCGGGCCAGTCGCAAACGAAGCTTTCTTT.

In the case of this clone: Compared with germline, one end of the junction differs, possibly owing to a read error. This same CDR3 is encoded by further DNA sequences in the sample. CDR3 sequence: CASSVFGPSSYNEQFF. CDR3 coding DNA: TGTGCTAGCAGTGTATTTGGTCCGAGCTCCTACAATGAGCAGTTCTTC. The rearrangement joins TRBV2 to TRBJ2-1; no definite D call. The CDR3 runs to 16 residues. The germline CDR1 and CDR2 sequences are SNHLY and FYNNEI. Together with reference TRBV2 and TRBJ2-1, the CDR3 gives the full variable domain: EPEVTQTPSHQVTQMGQEVILRCVPISNHLYFYWYRQILGQKVEFLVSFYNNEISEKSEIFDDQFSVERPDGSNFTLKIRSTKLEDSAMYFCASSVFGPSSYNEQFFGPGTRLTVL.

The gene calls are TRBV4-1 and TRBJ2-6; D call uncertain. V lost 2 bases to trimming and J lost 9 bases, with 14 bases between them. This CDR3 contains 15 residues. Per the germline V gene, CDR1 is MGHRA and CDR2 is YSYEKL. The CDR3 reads CASSQLYSGDNVLTF. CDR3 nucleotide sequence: TGCGCCAGCAGCCAACTTTACTCCGGCGACAACGTCCTGACTTTC.

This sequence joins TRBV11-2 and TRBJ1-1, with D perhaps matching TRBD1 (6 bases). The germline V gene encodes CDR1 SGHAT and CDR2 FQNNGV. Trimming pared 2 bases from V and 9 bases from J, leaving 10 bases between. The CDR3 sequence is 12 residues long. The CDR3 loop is CASSLNRDKAFF. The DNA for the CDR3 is TGTGCCAGCAGCTTAAACAGGGATAAAGCTTTCTTT.

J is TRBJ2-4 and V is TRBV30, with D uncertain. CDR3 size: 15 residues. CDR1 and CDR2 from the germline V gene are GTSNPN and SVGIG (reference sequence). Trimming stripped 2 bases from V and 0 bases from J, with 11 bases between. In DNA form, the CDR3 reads TGTGCCTGGAGTTACCTAGTGTTAGCCAAAAACATTCAGTACTTC. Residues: CAWSYLVLAKNIQYF.

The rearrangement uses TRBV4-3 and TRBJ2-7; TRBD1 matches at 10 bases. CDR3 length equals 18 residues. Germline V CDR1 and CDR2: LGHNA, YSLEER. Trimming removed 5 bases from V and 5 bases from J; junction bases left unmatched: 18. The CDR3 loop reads CASSLILTGQGNLNEQYF. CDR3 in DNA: TGCGCCAGCAGCTTAATACTAACGGGACAGGGGAATTTGAACGAGCAGTACTTC.

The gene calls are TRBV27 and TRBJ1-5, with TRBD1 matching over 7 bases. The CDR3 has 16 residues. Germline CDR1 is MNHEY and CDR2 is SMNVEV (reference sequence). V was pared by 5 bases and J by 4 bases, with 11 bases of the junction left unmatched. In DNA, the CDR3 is TGTGCCAGCAGTCCGGCGAACAGGGGAAGGAATCAGCCCCAGCATTTT. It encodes CASSPANRGRNQPQHF.